A selection of T cell receptor beta chains follows, all from one sample in a study of T cells in Graves' hyperthyroidism and ophthalmopathy. TCRdb re-called the multiplex PCR reads with MiXCR, one entry per CDR3 protein. The data hold roughly 580,000 distinct CDR3 sequences, with around 14% observed a single time. The sequenced sample consisted of blood. All receptors derive from a woman aged 25 to 39 with Graves' hyperthyroidism that later progressed to Graves' ophthalmopathy. Each CDR3 is given with its conserved first and last residue. Each record gives: D gene, V gene, clone size, J gene, CDR3 protein. D genes are given only for firm matches. Size is omitted from some rows. Given values are once, few, many or a class for expanded clones.

.	TRBV11-2	few	TRBJ1-1	CASSLEYGMNTEAFF
TRBD1	TRBV10-3	many	TRBJ2-5	CAIRAPGQNQETQYF
.	TRBV11-3	.	TRBJ1-2	CASSYSGQLNYGYTF
.	TRBV7-8	.	TRBJ2-7	CASSVTGLTLHEQYF
TRBD2	TRBV18	.	TRBJ2-3	CASSPTSGSSDTQYF
TRBD1	TRBV20-1	.	TRBJ2-7	CSAGGQDPRRYVGPNYEQYF
.	TRBV18	few	TRBJ1-1	CASSPQGKDTEAFF
TRBD1	TRBV19	many	TRBJ1-5	CATRPGQGEPQHF
.	TRBV5-6	.	TRBJ1-4	CASSMLSGSAGEKLFF
.	TRBV2	many	TRBJ1-3	CASSESGIRTGNTIYF
TRBD1	TRBV29-1	.	TRBJ2-1	CSVLTRDRGRINEQFF
TRBD2	TRBV29-1	many	TRBJ2-7	CSAGLAGTYEQYF
.	TRBV2	many	TRBJ2-4	CASRANRDGVAKNIQYF
TRBD2	TRBV10-3	many	TRBJ2-1	CAIRPGLAANEQFF
TRBD1	TRBV5-1	many	TRBJ1-5	CASSPWTGPNQPQHF
.	TRBV14	.	TRBJ1-3	CASSRSLGGNTIYF
.	TRBV5-1	many	TRBJ1-5	CASSLGGGGPESNQPQHF
.	TRBV29-1	many	TRBJ1-1	CSALWTREAFF